The 31 T cell receptor beta chains below come from one sample, sequenced in a study of blood T cell repertoires in COVID-19 (dated by TCRdb to about 2020). The library came from the immunoSEQ multiplex PCR assay. TCRdb took over this immuneACCESS table, retaining in-frame rearrangements with V and J assigned. Such tables are incomplete; in checked studies, under half of the missing clones stem from an unresolved V gene, and the remainder is unexplained. This sample lists fewer than 250,000 clones; roughly 90% were detected once. The top ten clones comprise roughly 5.6% of the sample. The sequenced sample was peripheral blood. These TCRs come from a woman in her thirties or forties who had recovered from COVID-19.

This chain uses TRBV11-2 with TRBJ2-1; TRBD2 agrees at 11 bases. Germline V lookup: CDR1 SGHAT, CDR2 FQNNGV. J lost 4 bases, V lost 6 bases, and 5 bases had no gene match. CDR3 length: 15 residues. CDR3 residues: CASSRLAGKYNEQFF. DNA for the CDR3: TGTGCCAGCAGTCGACTAGCGGGAAAATACAATGAGCAGTTCTTC.

This chain connects TRBV24-1 to TRBJ2-3; 8 positions match TRBD1. Germline V gene lookup returns CDR1 KGHDR and CDR2 SFDVKD. The length of the CDR3 is 16 residues. V gave up 3 bases and J gave up 4 bases; unmatched junction bases: 8. The CDR3: CATSDAGQGASDTQYF. Here the CDR3 DNA reads TGTGCCACCAGTGATGCCGGACAGGGAGCATCAGATACGCAGTATTTT.

The CDR3 sequence is CAWSRTGGYGYTF. CDR3 in DNA: TGTGCCTGGAGTCGGACAGGGGGTTATGGCTACACCTTC. V gene TRBV30 combines with J gene TRBJ1-2; 10 nucleotides match TRBD1. There are 13 residues in the CDR3. Germline CDR1 is GTSNPN and CDR2 is SVGIG (reference sequence). J lost 5 bases, V lost 2 bases, and 2 bases had no gene match.

This clone was detected a few times. The chain couples TRBV30 to TRBJ2-7; a weak D match, TRBD2 (6 bases). In germline, CDR1 is GTSNPN, CDR2 SVGIG (reference sequence). This CDR3 has 15 amino acids. V lost 3 bases and J lost 1, with 16 bases in between. The CDR3 DNA reads as TGTGCCTGGAGGTTCAGGACGGGAGTGTCCTACGAGCAGTACTTC. It specifies CAWRFRTGVSYEQYF. The full variable domain, rest sourced from reference TRBV30 and TRBJ2-7, is SQTIHQWPATLVQPVGSPLSLECTVEGTSNPNLYWYRQAAGRGLQLLFYSVGIGQISSEVPQNLSASRPQDRQFILSSKKLLLSDSGFYLCAWRFRTGVSYEQYFGPGTRLTVT.

This rearrangement joins TRBV25-1 to TRBJ1-1; D ambiguous. Germline values: CDR1 MGHDK, CDR2 SYGVNS. CDR3 length: 16 amino acids. V lost 3 bases, J lost 5 bases, and 19 bases lay in between. This chain's CDR3 is CASSDISLGAGTEAFF. The CDR3 region has the DNA TGTGCCAGCAGTGATATTTCGCTGGGCGCGGGTACTGAAGCTTTCTTT.

The rearrangement links TRBV5-4 to TRBJ2-2; 14 bases map to TRBD2. This CDR3 has 16 residues. Germline CDR1 SGHNT, CDR2 YYREEE (reference sequence). Losses at the gene ends were 5 bases for V and 6 bases for J; bases not matched to a gene: 6. The CDR3 sequence: CASSPGTSGSSGELFF. DNA of the CDR3: TGTGCCAGCAGTCCCGGGACTAGCGGGAGTTCCGGGGAGCTGTTTTTT. The entire variable domain, with the rest obtained from reference TRBV5-4 and TRBJ2-2, is as follows: ETGVTQSPTHLIKTRGQQVTLRCSSQSGHNTVSWYQQALGQGPQFIFQYYREEENGRGNFPPRFSGLQFPNYSSELNVNALELDDSALYLCASSPGTSGSSGELFFGEGSRLTVL.

This chain joins TRBV7-3 and TRBJ2-1; weak D call: TRBD2 (5 bases). The CDR3 contains 14 residues. Trimming left V 5 bases short and J 3 bases short, with 11 bases between. Germline values: CDR1 SGHTA, CDR2 FQGTGA. Here the CDR3 DNA reads TGTGCCAGCAGCCCATCTAGCAGCTACAATGAGCAGTTCTTC. Its translation: CASSPSSSYNEQFF.

The chain joins TRBV6-1 to TRBJ1-1; D is unclear. V lost 2 bases and J lost 1, with 8 bases in between. CDR1 is MNHNS, CDR2 SASEGT, per germline. The CDR3 consists of 14 residues. The CDR3 reads CASSERGGNTEAFF. The CDR3 bases are TGTGCCAGCAGTGAACGGGGTGGGAACACTGAAGCTTTCTTT.

This rearrangement joins TRBV27 to TRBJ2-3, with 10 bases lining up with TRBD2. This CDR3 is built from 15 residues. J lost 4 bases, V lost 1 base, and 2 bases had no gene match. Germline values: CDR1 MNHEY, CDR2 SMNVEV (reference sequence). The CDR3 here is CASSLLAGGADTQYF. The CDR3 nucleotides read TGTGCCAGCAGTTTATTAGCGGGAGGTGCAGATACGCAGTATTTT.

V gene TRBV5-4 combines with J gene TRBJ2-1; 8 nucleotides agree with TRBD2. Trimming at V came to 2 bases and at J to 3 bases, leaving 4 bases not matched to a gene. CDR1 SGHNT and CDR2 YYREEE come from the germline V gene (reference sequence). The CDR3 spans 15 residues. The CDR3 sequence: CASSFIGTSYNEQFF. CDR3 nucleotides: TGTGCCAGCAGCTTCATAGGGACTAGCTACAATGAGCAGTTCTTC.

Comments on this clone: At one of its ends the junction is not consistent with the germline gene, which may arise from a read error. The chain links TRBV6-2 or TRBV6-3 to TRBJ2-1; the match to TRBD1 covers 9 bases. The CDR3 consists of 15 residues. Per the germline V gene, CDR1 is MNHEY and CDR2 is SVGEGT. CDR3 bases: TGTGCCAGCACTTACCCGGGACAGGGAGTGAATGAGCAGTTCTTC. Its protein is CASTYPGQGVNEQFF.

The V call is TRBV19, the J call TRBJ1-2; D perhaps matches TRBD1 (6 bases). The V end was cut by 3 bases, the J end by 4 bases, with 15 bases between. Germline CDR1 reads LNHDA; CDR2 reads SQIVND (reference sequence). The CDR3 is made up of 15 amino acids. CDR3 in DNA: TGTGCCAGTAGTATTTCGGGACATGAACCCTATGGCTACACCTTC. Its translation: CASSISGHEPYGYTF.

This rearrangement joins TRBV7-9 to TRBJ1-1, with 8 positions matching TRBD1. Germline lookup yields CDR1 SEHNR and CDR2 FQNEAQ (reference sequence). CDR3 size: 16 residues. J gave up 1 base and V 2 bases, and 6 bases lay outside the gene matches. CDR3 bases: TGTGCCAGCAGCTTAAGCGACAGGGGCCCGAACACTGAAGCTTTCTTT. It codes for CASSLSDRGPNTEAFF.

The count of this clone is one. The CDR3 nucleotides read TGTGCCAGCAGCTTAGCCGACAGGGAGGCCGAAAAACTGTTTTTT. Its translation: CASSLADREAEKLFF. The chain is built from TRBV7-9 and TRBJ1-4, with TRBD1 matching over 7 bases. This CDR3 comprises 15 residues. V was pared by 0 bases and J by 8 bases, with 6 bases of the junction left unmatched. Germline CDR1 and CDR2: SEHNR and FQNEAQ (reference sequence).

The chain has TRBV6-5 and TRBJ1-1; D remains unclear. CDR3 length: 16 amino acids. Trimming stripped 0 bases from V and 0 bases from J, with 11 bases between. Germline-derived CDR1 and CDR2 are MNHEY and SVGAGI. The CDR3 DNA reads TGTGCCAGCAGTTACTCTCCAGGTGCTATGAACACTGAAGCTTTCTTT. Its translation: CASSYSPGAMNTEAFF.

The chain joins TRBV11-2 to TRBJ2-2; perhaps TRBD1 as D (5 bases). Germline CDR1 reads SGHAT; CDR2 reads FQNNGV. V lost 2 bases and J 1 base, leaving 11 bases between the germline ends. This CDR3 region has 16 residues. In DNA form, the CDR3 reads TGTGCCAGCAGCTTATTGAGACAGTTGAACACCGGGGAGCTGTTTTTT. Translated, it gives CASSLLRQLNTGELFF.

This chain connects TRBV11-2 to TRBJ2-5; D perhaps matches TRBD2 (5 bases). V gave up 1 base and J gave up 2 bases, with 11 bases separating them. Per germline, CDR1 SGHAT and CDR2 FQNNGV. CDR3 length equals 15 residues. CDR3 in DNA: TGTGCCAGCAGCTTAGGGTTAGCGCCTCAAGAGACCCAGTACTTC. Encoded protein: CASSLGLAPQETQYF.

This sequence joins TRBV5-4 and TRBJ2-1, with D unresolved. This CDR3 contains 13 residues. V lost 0 bases, J lost 4 bases, and 5 bases lay in between. Germline lookup yields CDR1 SGHNT and CDR2 YYREEE (reference sequence). The DNA for the CDR3 is TGTGCCAGCAGCTTGGACTCTTACAATGAGCAGTTCTTC. Amino acid sequence: CASSLDSYNEQFF.

The rearrangement joins TRBV6-5 to TRBJ1-1; a possible D gene is TRBD1 (5 bases). Germline V CDR1 and CDR2: MNHEY, SVGAGI. V lost 10 bases to trimming and J lost 1 base, with 10 bases between them. The CDR3 extends over 12 amino acids. The CDR3 spells CAIRQWNTEAFF. The CDR3 coding sequence is TGTGCCATCAGACAGTGGAACACTGAAGCTTTCTTT.

The chain joins TRBV28 to TRBJ2-1; TRBD2 might be the D (6 bases). This CDR3 is built from 14 residues. Trimming cost V 4 bases and J 5 bases, with 12 bases left between them. From germline, CDR1 is MDHEN and CDR2 SYDVKM. CDR3 amino acids: CASSSGGPNNEQFF. The CDR3 nucleotides are TGTGCCAGCAGTTCTGGAGGGCCAAACAATGAGCAGTTCTTC.

The table lists this clone with a few counts. This chain connects TRBV6-6 to TRBJ1-5, with D perhaps matching TRBD1 (5 bases). The germline V gene has CDR1 MNHNY and CDR2 SVGAGI (reference sequence). The CDR3 is 14 amino acids. V was cut by 6 bases and J by 4 bases, with 13 bases left in between. The DNA of the CDR3 is TGTGCCAGCAGACTCCGGGAGGGGAATCAGCCCCAGCATTTT. Protein sequence: CASRLREGNQPQHF.

The count of this clone is one. The V gene is TRBV7-8, the J gene TRBJ2-7; 11 nucleotides line up with TRBD1. The junction had 5 bases not matched to a gene; V was cut back by 5 bases and J by 5 bases. This CDR3 region has 14 residues. Germline CDR1 reads SGHVS; CDR2 reads FQNEAQ. The CDR3 bases are TGTGCCAGCAGCCGTGGACAGGGGGCAAACGAGCAGTACTTC. It codes for CASSRGQGANEQYF.

The DNA for the CDR3 is TGTGCCTGCGTCGACGATAGGGACAGGGGCACAGATACGCAGTATTTT. Translated: CACVDDRDRGTDTQYF. The chain employs TRBV30 and TRBJ2-3, with 9 nucleotides matching TRBD1. The ends lost 6 bases at V and 1 base at J; junction bases unmatched: 11. In germline, CDR1 is GTSNPN, CDR2 SVGIG (reference sequence). The CDR3 length is 16 residues.

This clone occurred a few times. V gene TRBV27 combines with J gene TRBJ2-7, with D unclear. V lost 4 bases and J 2 bases, leaving 12 bases between the germline ends. This CDR3 is built from 14 residues. The germline V gene encodes CDR1 MNHEY and CDR2 SMNVEV (reference sequence). The CDR3 spells CASSSHSQPYEQYF. CDR3 DNA sequence: TGTGCCAGCAGTTCCCACAGCCAGCCCTACGAGCAGTACTTC.

V usage is TRBV30 and J usage is TRBJ2-4, with 8 bases aligning to TRBD1. CDR3 length: 14 amino acids. The J segment lost 7 bases and the V segment lost 2 bases, leaving 7 bases of the junction unmatched. The V gene's germline CDR1 is GTSNPN and CDR2 SVGIG (reference sequence). CDR3 sequence: CAWSRQGNGNIQYF. In DNA form, the CDR3 reads TGTGCCTGGAGTCGACAGGGGAATGGGAACATTCAGTACTTC.

In its sample, this clone was seen a few times. The chain couples TRBV28 to TRBJ2-3; a possible D gene is TRBD2 (6 bases). This CDR3 is built from 12 residues. The V end lost 6 bases, the J end lost 8 bases, and 12 bases lay between the germline ends. Germline V gene sequence: CDR1 MDHEN, CDR2 SYDVKM. CDR3 loop: CASRGTPRTQYF. As DNA, the CDR3 is TGTGCCAGCAGGGGGACTCCCCGTACGCAGTATTTT.

This clone occurred once. The V and J genes are TRBV25-1 and TRBJ1-1, with D possibly TRBD1 on 5 matching bases. This CDR3 comprises 14 residues. The V end lost 5 bases, the J end lost 7 bases, and 17 bases lay between the germline ends. CDR1 and CDR2 from the germline V gene are MGHDK and SYGVNS. The CDR3 coding sequence is TGTGCCAGCAGTCCCCGCGTGGGGGGGGATGAAGCTTTCTTT. It codes for CASSPRVGGDEAFF.

V and J are TRBV30 and TRBJ1-5, with TRBD1 identical over 11 bases. The germline V gene has CDR1 GTSNPN and CDR2 SVGIG (reference sequence). This CDR3 region has 16 residues. Trimming took 0 bases from V and 10 from J; bases not matched to a gene: 11. As DNA, the CDR3 is TGTGCCTGGAGTGTACGTAGGGGACAGGGGGTTAGCCCCCAGCATTTT. Translating gives CAWSVRRGQGVSPQHF. The full variable domain, in which reference TRBV30 and TRBJ1-5 provide the parts outside the CDR3, is SQTIHQWPATLVQPVGSPLSLECTVEGTSNPNLYWYRQAAGRGLQLLFYSVGIGQISSEVPQNLSASRPQDRQFILSSKKLLLSDSGFYLCAWSVRRGQGVSPQHFGDGTRLSIL.

The chain couples TRBV5-1 to TRBJ2-5; D is unresolved. Germline CDR1 reads SGHRS; CDR2 reads YFSETQ. V lost 2 bases, J lost 4 bases, and 15 bases lay in between. This CDR3 has 15 residues. The CDR3 region is CASSFTPQGGETQYF. CDR3 nucleotides: TGCGCCAGCAGCTTCACCCCCCAAGGCGGAGAGACCCAGTACTTC. Looking up the rest from reference TRBV5-1 and TRBJ2-5 gives the full variable domain: KAGVTQTPRYLIKTRGQQVTLSCSPISGHRSVSWYQQTPGQGLQFLFEYFSETQRNKGNFPGRFSGRQFSNSRSEMNVSTLELGDSALYLCASSFTPQGGETQYFGPGTRLLVL.

The chain couples TRBV28 to TRBJ2-1, with D maybe TRBD2 (5 bases). This CDR3 has 13 residues. V lost 9 bases and J 2 bases, leaving 11 bases between the germline ends. The germline gives CDR1 MDHEN, CDR2 SYDVKM. This CDR3 reads CASGSGPYNEQFF. The CDR3 region has the DNA TGTGCCAGTGGGAGTGGACCCTACAATGAGCAGTTCTTC.

This chain uses TRBV27 with TRBJ2-3; 9 positions agree with TRBD2. The junction had 2 bases not matched to a gene; V was cut back by 6 bases and J by 1 base. The CDR3 has 14 amino acids. Germline V CDR1 and CDR2: MNHEY, SMNVEV (reference sequence). CDR3 DNA sequence: TGTGCCAGCAGATCTAGCGGGGGCACAGATACGCAGTATTTT. It codes for CASRSSGGTDTQYF.